The sequence of this TCR beta chain was determined in a study of T cells expressing NK-cell markers. Background on the study: Beta-chain profiling covered CD3+CD56+NKG2C+, CD3+CD56+NKG2C- and CD3+CD56-NKG2C+ sorted subsets.

The CDR3 consists of 16 residues. In germline, CDR1 is LNHNV, CDR2 YYDKDF (reference sequence). TCRdb re-called the 5' RACE reads; every CDR3 protein appears as one record, without DNA. The sample is made up of around 280,000 distinct CDR3 sequences, and the top ten hold about 0.4% of it. This receptor was obtained from a man aged 18 to 29 in good health. Input material: blood T cells: a sorted CD56 or NKG2C T cell subset, CD4+ or CD8+ T cells, or bulk PBMC T cells (not recorded which). V is TRBV15 and J is TRBJ2-3; TCRdb's D gene call, TRBD1, goes unchecked for lack of DNA. CDR3 protein: CATSRDDRVITDTQYF.